This is a list of T cell receptor beta chains from one sample in a study of blood T cell repertoires in COVID-19. Measured with immunoSEQ multiplex PCR; TCRdb has only the in-frame clones, and not every one. This table holds nearly 350,000 clones, more than 75% found once. Sequencing input: peripheral blood. The receptors were gathered from a woman aged 18 to 35 who had recovered from COVID-19. Both conserved end residues are part of each CDR3. D genes are given only for firm matches. Part of the rows lack a size; the others show once, few, many or a class for expanded clones.

14 TRBJ1-2 . few TRBV12-5 TGTGCTAGTGGTTCACAACAAACAGGGAATGGCTACACCTTC CASGSQQTGNGYTF
14 TRBJ2-1 TRBD2 . TRBV7-8 TGTGCCAGCAGCTTAGGACTAGCGGGCAATGAGCAGTTCTTC CASSLGLAGNEQFF
15 TRBJ2-2 TRBD1 . TRBV11-3 TGTGCCAGCAGCTCAAGGGGGCAGGACACCGGGGAGCTGTTTTTT CASSSRGQDTGELFF
15 TRBJ2-3 . . TRBV7-9 TGTGCCAGCAGCTTCCCCCCAGGCGGGACAGATACGCAGTATTTT CASSFPPGGTDTQYF
13 TRBJ2-1 TRBD2 . TRBV19 TGTGCCAGTAGTGGGGGGGTTTACAATGAGCAGTTCTTC CASSGGVYNEQFF
16 TRBJ2-3 . . TRBV7-9 TGTGCCAGCAGCCCCGATGAAGGAGGGGGCACAGATACGCAGTATTTT CASSPDEGGGTDTQYF
15 TRBJ2-3 TRBD2 . TRBV14 TGTGCCAGCAGCCACGGACTAGCCACCACAGATACGCAGTATTTT CASSHGLATTDTQYF
15 TRBJ2-1 . once TRBV10-2 TGCGCCAGCAGTGAGTCGATGTCTAGTAGTCCTGAGCAGTTCTTC CASSESMSSSPEQFF
12 TRBJ1-5 . . TRBV28 TGTGCCAGCAATGAGGATTATCAGCCCCAGCATTTT CASNEDYQPQHF
19 TRBJ2-3 TRBD1 . TRBV7-9 TGTGCCAGCAGCTTAGTTGGGACAGGGGGCAATTGGCGCACAGATACGCAGTATTTT CASSLVGTGGNWRTDTQYF
14 TRBJ1-5 . . TRBV7-8 TGTGCCAGCAATCTACGGAGGGAACTCCAGCCCCAGCATTTT CASNLRRELQPQHF
14 TRBJ1-1 TRBD1 few TRBV7-9 TGTGCCAGCAGCTCCCAGGGGGCTGGAACTGAAGCTTTCTTT CASSSQGAGTEAFF
15 TRBJ1-1 . . TRBV6-2/TRBV6-3 TGTGCCAGCAGTTACTACATGGGAGGTGGTACTGAAGCTTTCTTT CASSYYMGGGTEAFF
14 TRBJ2-2 . . TRBV4-3 TGCGCCAGCAGCCAAGATACCAGTTACGGGGAGCTGTTTTTT CASSQDTSYGELFF
12 TRBJ2-1 . . TRBV2 TGTGCCAGATCGGCAGGGGCCAATGAGCAGTTCTTC CARSAGANEQFF
18 TRBJ2-1 TRBD2 . TRBV7-2 TGTGCCAGCAGCTTATCGCTAGCGGGGGGAAGCTCCTACAATGAGCAGTTCTTC CASSLSLAGGSSYNEQFF
14 TRBJ1-1 TRBD1 once TRBV4-3 TGCGCCAGCAGCCAAGATGACAGGGTCACTGAAGCTTTCTTT CASSQDDRVTEAFF
16 TRBJ2-3 TRBD2 . TRBV29-1 TGCAGCGCCGACGGGACTAGCGGTAACCCCACAGATACGCAGTATTTT CSADGTSGNPTDTQYF
13 TRBJ2-2 . . TRBV7-2 TGTGCCAGCAGCTTGGCAGTTGACGGGGAGCTGTTTTTT CASSLAVDGELFF
16 TRBJ2-5 . . TRBV24-1 TGTGCCACCAGTGATCCCGCCCGGGGTGGCCAAGAGACCCAGTACTTC CATSDPARGGQETQYF
15 TRBJ1-1 . . TRBV7-9 TGTGCCAGCTCCACATGGGGCAGAGAGAACACTGAAGCTTTCTTT CASSTWGRENTEAFF
17 TRBJ2-3 TRBD2 . TRBV7-2 TGTGCCAGCAGCTTATGGGGGCTAGCGGGGCACACAGATACGCAGTATTTT CASSLWGLAGHTDTQYF
18 TRBJ2-4 TRBD2 . TRBV6-2/TRBV6-3 TGTGCCAGCAGTACCGGGACTAGCGTCCCAGTAGCCAAAAACATTCAGTACTTC CASSTGTSVPVAKNIQYF
15 TRBJ2-1 TRBD1 once TRBV12-5 TGTGCTAGTGGTTTCCTGACAGGGGTCCACAATGAGCAGTTCTTC CASGFLTGVHNEQFF
15 TRBJ2-1 . . TRBV18 TGTGCCAGCTCATTAGCCGAAGTTGTAAACAATGAGCAGTTCTTC CASSLAEVVNNEQFF
16 TRBJ1-5 . . TRBV7-2 TGTGCCAGCAGCTTTATACAGGGTCTTAGCAATCAGCCCCAGCATTTT CASSFIQGLSNQPQHF
13 TRBJ2-5 TRBD1 . TRBV5-1 TGCGCCAGCTACACAACAGGGGGGGAGACCCAGTACTTC CASYTTGGETQYF
16 TRBJ1-3 TRBD1 . TRBV23-1 TGCGCCAGCAGTCACCCCGGACAGGGTAGTGGAAACACCATATATTTT CASSHPGQGSGNTIYF
16 TRBJ2-5 TRBD2 . TRBV5-4 TGTGCCAGCAGCCCAGGACTAGCGGGAGTGGGAGAGACCCAGTACTTC CASSPGLAGVGETQYF
16 TRBJ2-1 TRBD2 . TRBV5-1 TGCGCCAGCAGGCACGAGCTAGCGGGAGTCGGGAATGAGCAGTTCTTC CASRHELAGVGNEQFF
16 TRBJ2-1 . . TRBV5-5 TGTGCCAGCAGCGGGGGGACTTCTGGGGTCCTCGGCGAGCAGTTCTTC CASSGGTSGVLGEQFF
15 TRBJ2-1 TRBD2 once TRBV24-1 TGTGCCACCAGTGCTCATTGGCGGGAGGAGGGGGAGCAGTTCTTC CATSAHWREEGEQFF
15 TRBJ2-3 . . TRBV20-1 TGCAGTGCTATTGAGCCGGAGCTGGAGACAGATACGCAGTATTTT CSAIEPELETDTQYF
12 TRBJ1-1 . . TRBV15 TGTGCCACCTACAGGGTTCCGTCTGAAGCTTTCTTT CATYRVPSEAFF
16 TRBJ2-1 TRBD2 . TRBV3-1/TRBV3-2 TGTGCCAGCAGCCACCCTAGCGGGACCTCCTACAATGAGCAGTTCTTC CASSHPSGTSYNEQFF
14 TRBJ2-3 . . TRBV10-1 TGCGCCAGCAGTGAGGGACAGCGCACAGATACGCAGTATTTT CASSEGQRTDTQYF
15 TRBJ2-4 . . TRBV7-9 TGTGCCAGCAGCTCGGGGAGTAAAGCCAAAAACATTCAGTACTTC CASSSGSKAKNIQYF
12 TRBJ1-1 . . TRBV19 TGTGCCAGTAACGCTCTAGCTGCTGAAGCTTTCTTT CASNALAAEAFF
20 TRBJ1-1 TRBD1 . TRBV6-2/TRBV6-3 TGTGCCAGCAGTTACTCTATGCTAGGGGGACAGGGCACCTTGAGGACTGAAGCTTTCTTT CASSYSMLGGQGTLRTEAFF
11 TRBJ2-5 . . TRBV6-5 TGTGCCAGCAGCAACCAAGAGACCCAGTACTTC CASSNQETQYF